A single sample is the source of the 24 T cell receptor beta chains below, sequenced in a study of chemoradiotherapy in HPV16-positive cancers. TCRdb's copy holds only in-frame clones and misses some; the assay was immunoSEQ multiplex PCR. The repertoire consists of roughly 14,000 clones, with roughly 88% occurring once and the leading ten covering around 2.8%. Sequenced material: blood, taken from a patient who underwent chemoradiotherapy. Receptors were obtained from a human donor with HPV-associated anogenital cancer.

J is TRBJ2-5 and V is TRBV2, with 11 bases identical to TRBD1. Per the germline V gene, CDR1 is SNHLY and CDR2 is FYNNEI. The junction had 21 bases not matched to a gene; V was cut back by 10 bases and J by 5 bases. The CDR3 loop spans 18 amino acids. The CDR3 nucleotides read TGTGCCACCTTCTTCCCGTGGGACAGGGGGAACCCCACCGAGACCCAGTACTTC. Amino acid sequence: CATFFPWDRGNPTETQYF.

This rearrangement joins TRBV4-1 to TRBJ1-2, with D perhaps TRBD1 (5 bases). V was clipped by 2 bases and J by 2 bases, with 15 bases between them. The CDR3 runs to 16 residues. In germline, CDR1 is MGHRA, CDR2 YSYEKL. For the CDR3, the DNA is TGCGCCAGCAGCCAACAATCCCAGGGACTCAACTATGGCTACACCTTC. Amino acid sequence: CASSQQSQGLNYGYTF.

The rearrangement uses TRBV6-1 and TRBJ2-5, with 7 bases that match TRBD1. The germline V gene encodes CDR1 MNHNS and CDR2 SASEGT. CDR3 size: 16 residues. V shed 4 bases and J 3 bases; nucleotides not matched to a gene: 11. CDR3 in amino acids: CASSGWERGLKETQYF. The CDR3 DNA is TGTGCCAGCAGTGGATGGGAAAGGGGGCTCAAAGAGACCCAGTACTTC.

This sequence joins TRBV9 and TRBJ1-1, with D possibly being TRBD1 (5 bases). The CDR3 is 14 amino acids. V lost 6 bases, J lost 5 bases, and 17 bases lay in between. Germline V gene data show CDR1 as SGDLS and CDR2 as YYNGEE. Written as DNA, the CDR3 is TGTGCCAGCACCCCATTAGATGGGGGGACTGAAGCTTTCTTT. Residues: CASTPLDGGTEAFF.

V is TRBV25-1 and J is TRBJ1-1, with unresolved D. Germline V CDR1 and CDR2: MGHDK, SYGVNS. The length of the CDR3 is 12 residues. V lost 1 base and J lost 1, with 1 base in between. Here the CDR3 reads CASSEWNTEAFF. The DNA of the CDR3 is TGTGCCAGCAGTGAATGGAACACTGAAGCTTTCTTT. Full variable domain (remainder filled in from reference TRBV25-1 and TRBJ1-1): EADIYQTPRYLVIGTGKKITLECSQTMGHDKMYWYQQDPGMELHLIHYSYGVNSTEKGDLSSESTVSRIRTEHFPLTLESARPSHTSQYLCASSEWNTEAFFGQGTRLTVV.

This sequence joins TRBV4-1 and TRBJ2-7; TRBD1 matches 9 bases. Germline CDR1 reads MGHRA; CDR2 reads YSYEKL. The length of the CDR3 is 16 residues. V dropped 2 bases and J dropped 3; count of bases not matched to a gene: 8. The CDR3, as DNA: TGCGCCAGCAGCCAAAGCGGACAGGGGATGGGCTACGAGCAGTACTTC. Amino acid sequence: CASSQSGQGMGYEQYF.

The rearrangement joins TRBV11-1 to TRBJ2-3; 11 bases are shared with TRBD2. The germline V gene encodes CDR1 SGHAT and CDR2 FQDESV (reference sequence). Trimming at V came to 2 bases and at J to 0 bases, leaving 1 base not matched to a gene. The CDR3 length is 16 residues. CDR3 protein: CASSLRLAGSTDTQYF. CDR3 nucleotides: TGTGCCAGCAGCTTACGACTAGCGGGGAGCACAGATACGCAGTATTTT.

The chain employs TRBV27 and TRBJ1-2; D gene uncertain. This CDR3 contains 15 residues. CDR1 is MNHEY and CDR2 is SMNVEV in the germline V gene (reference sequence). V lost 5 bases and J lost 4, with 17 bases in between. CDR3 nucleotide sequence: TGTGCCAGCAGTACCACGCTGGCAGGCCGCTATGGCTACACCTTC. It codes for CASSTTLAGRYGYTF.

The chain employs TRBV19 and TRBJ2-1; perhaps TRBD1 as D (6 bases). Germline V gene data show CDR1 as LNHDA and CDR2 as SQIVND (reference sequence). CDR3 length: 15 residues. The germline V and J ends were trimmed by 6 bases and 7 bases, with 19 bases remaining between them. The DNA for the CDR3 is TGTGCCAGTAGCCAAACAGGGAACTACAATAATGAGCAGTTCTTC. As protein: CASSQTGNYNNEQFF.

A word on this clone: Additional DNA sequences in this sample encode the identical CDR3. The chain links TRBV19 to TRBJ2-1; a weak D match, TRBD1 (5 bases). Germline CDR1 and CDR2: LNHDA and SQIVND (reference sequence). The V and J ends lost 5 bases and 9 bases respectively, with 8 bases between them. The CDR3 spans 11 residues. The CDR3 nucleotides read TGTGCCAGTAGTTGGGGCATTGAGCAGTTCTTC. This gives the protein CASSWGIEQFF.

This chain connects TRBV23-1 to TRBJ1-5; TRBD1 is a possible D gene (5 bases). TRBV23-1 belongs to the ORF category, with a function that is uncertain. Deletions cut 0 bases from V and 4 bases from J, with 16 bases between. The CDR3 loop spans 17 amino acids. The CDR3 region has the DNA TGCGCCAGCAGTCAATCGTGCCTCGACAGCAAGAATCAGCCCCAGCATTTT. It encodes CASSQSCLDSKNQPQHF.

This clone was detected once. V usage is TRBV7-2 and J usage is TRBJ2-5, with TRBD1 as a possible D gene (8 bases). Trimming stripped 5 bases from V and 1 base from J, with 17 bases between. The CDR3 covers 16 residues. Germline V lookup: CDR1 SGHTA, CDR2 FQGNSA. The CDR3 is CASSKQYRGGQETQYF. The CDR3 DNA is TGTGCCAGCAGCAAGCAGTACAGGGGGGGCCAAGAGACCCAGTACTTC.

The chain carries TRBV7-8 and TRBJ2-7; 8 bases line up with TRBD1. The CDR3 is 14 residues long. V lost 5 bases, J lost 2 bases, and 5 bases stayed unmatched. Per germline, CDR1 SGHVS and CDR2 FQNEAQ. CDR3 DNA: TGTGCCAGCAGCCCACTGGGACAGGCCTACGAGCAGTACTTC. It specifies CASSPLGQAYEQYF. The full variable domain, rest sourced from reference TRBV7-8 and TRBJ2-7, is GAGVSQSPRYKVAKRGQDVALRCDPISGHVSLFWYQQALGQGPEFLTYFQNEAQLDKSGLPSDRFFAERPEGSVSTLKIQRTQQEDSAVYLCASSPLGQAYEQYFGPGTRLTVT.

This chain joins TRBV4-3 and TRBJ1-2; TRBD1 matches 7 bases. The V segment lost 0 bases and the J segment 7 bases; nucleotides outside the gene matches: 8. The germline V gene encodes CDR1 LGHNA and CDR2 YSLEER. The CDR3 covers 15 residues. The CDR3 reads CASSQEFEGASGYTF. The CDR3 DNA sequence: TGCGCCAGCAGCCAAGAGTTCGAGGGGGCCAGTGGCTACACCTTC.

The chain employs TRBV5-4 and TRBJ2-1; D not resolved. CDR1 and CDR2 (germline): SGHNT, YYREEE (reference sequence). This CDR3 comprises 13 residues. Trimming left V 4 bases short and J 8 bases short, with 13 bases between. The CDR3 here is CASSVGTVDEQFF. The CDR3 nucleotides are TGTGCCAGCAGCGTAGGAACGGTCGATGAGCAGTTCTTC.

CDR3 protein: CASSHLAGGRDEQYF. The CDR3 DNA is TGCGCCAGCAGCCATTTAGCGGGGGGGAGGGACGAGCAGTACTTC. The rearrangement links TRBV4-1 to TRBJ2-7; 11 bases agree with TRBD2. Trimming removed 3 bases from V and 5 bases from J; junction bases left unmatched: 6. There are 15 residues in the CDR3. CDR1 and CDR2 from the germline V gene are MGHRA and YSYEKL.

The chain carries TRBV18 and TRBJ1-2, with D unresolved. Germline V gives CDR1 KGHSH, CDR2 LQKENI. Trimming cost V 1 base and J 0 bases, with 9 bases left between them. The CDR3 extends over 15 amino acids. DNA for the CDR3: TGTGCCAGCTCACCACAGGACTACCCTAACTATGGCTACACCTTC. This gives the protein CASSPQDYPNYGYTF.

A note on this clone: Distinct nucleotide sequences in the sample also encode this CDR3. The chain uses TRBV5-1 and TRBJ2-6, with a tentative D call TRBD1 (6 bases). Germline assignment: CDR1 SGHRS and CDR2 YFSETQ. Trimming stripped 0 bases from V and 0 bases from J, with 13 bases between. The CDR3 loop spans 18 amino acids. CDR3 residues: CASSLVTGPSSGANVLTF. CDR3 DNA sequence: TGCGCCAGCAGCTTGGTGACAGGTCCTTCCTCTGGGGCCAACGTCCTGACTTTC.

The chain links TRBV4-1 to TRBJ2-1; 8 bases are shared with TRBD2. CDR1 is MGHRA and CDR2 is YSYEKL in the germline V gene. V shed 2 bases, J shed 0 bases, and the junction held 12 bases outside the gene matches. CDR3 length: 19 residues. The CDR3 DNA reads as TGCGCCAGCAGCCAACCGGGGCTAGCGGGTGGGAGCTCCTACAATGAGCAGTTCTTC. Its protein is CASSQPGLAGGSSYNEQFF.

This clone was seen only once. The chain joins TRBV7-3 to TRBJ2-5; either TRBD1 or TRBD2 may fit D (5 bases each). The CDR3 runs 17 residues. Trimming left V 1 base short and J 4 bases short, with 19 bases between. Germline lookup yields CDR1 SGHTA and CDR2 FQGTGA. The CDR3: CASSLRGPQVSGETQYF. CDR3 DNA: TGTGCCAGCAGCTTAAGGGGACCCCAGGTTTCCGGAGAGACCCAGTACTTC.

The chain recombines TRBV6-6 with TRBJ1-4; D is uncertain. This CDR3 has 15 residues. Trimming pared 4 bases from V and 0 bases from J, leaving 9 bases between. The germline gives CDR1 MNHNY, CDR2 SVGAGI (reference sequence). CDR3 sequence (DNA): TGTGCCAGCAGTTCCCAGGTTGCAACTAATGAAAAACTGTTTTTT. Translation gives CASSSQVATNEKLFF.

The chain employs TRBV7-2 and TRBJ2-3; D unclear. The CDR3 is made up of 12 amino acids. The V gene's germline CDR1 is SGHTA and CDR2 FQGNSA. V shed 5 bases and J shed 2 bases, with 5 bases lying between them. The CDR3: CASSATTDTQYF. CDR3 sequence (DNA): TGTGCCAGCAGCGCAACCACAGATACGCAGTATTTT.

V gene TRBV2 combines with J gene TRBJ2-1; D uncertain. The CDR3 has 15 amino acids. Germline loops: CDR1 SNHLY, CDR2 FYNNEI. V dropped 4 bases and J dropped 0 bases, with 10 bases sitting between them. The CDR3 here is CASSVDHHSYNEQFF. CDR3 DNA: TGTGCCAGCAGTGTCGACCACCACTCCTACAATGAGCAGTTCTTC.

V and J are TRBV5-6 and TRBJ1-2, with D unclear. Germline V gene sequence: CDR1 SGHDT, CDR2 YYEEEE. The germline V and J ends were trimmed by 4 bases and 3 bases, with 19 bases remaining between them. There are 16 residues in the CDR3. CDR3 amino acids: CASSPAWTGSHYGYTF. In nucleotides, the CDR3 is TGTGCCAGCAGCCCTGCATGGACCGGGTCCCACTATGGCTACACCTTC.